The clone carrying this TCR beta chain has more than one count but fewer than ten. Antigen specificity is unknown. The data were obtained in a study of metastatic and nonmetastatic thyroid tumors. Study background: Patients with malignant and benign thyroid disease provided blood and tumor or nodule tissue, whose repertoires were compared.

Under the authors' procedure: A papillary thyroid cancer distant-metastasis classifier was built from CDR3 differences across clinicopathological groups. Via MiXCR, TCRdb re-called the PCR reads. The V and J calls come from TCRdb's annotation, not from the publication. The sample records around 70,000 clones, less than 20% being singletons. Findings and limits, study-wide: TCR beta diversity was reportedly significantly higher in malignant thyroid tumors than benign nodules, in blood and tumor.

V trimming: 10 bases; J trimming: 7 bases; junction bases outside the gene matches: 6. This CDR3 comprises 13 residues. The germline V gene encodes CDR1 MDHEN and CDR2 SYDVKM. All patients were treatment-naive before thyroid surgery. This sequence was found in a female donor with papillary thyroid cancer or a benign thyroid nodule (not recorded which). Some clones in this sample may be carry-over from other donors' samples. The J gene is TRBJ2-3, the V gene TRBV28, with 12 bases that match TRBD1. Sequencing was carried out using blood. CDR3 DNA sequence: TGTGCCACCGGGACAGGGGGCTTATATACGCAGTATTTT. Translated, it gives CATGTGGLYTQYF.